A selection of T cell receptor beta chains follows, all from one sample in a study of CD8 T cells in ankylosing spondylitis. A single record per CDR3 protein comes from TCRdb applying MiXCR to the 5' RACE reads. The profile covers 750,000 to 850,000 distinct CDR3 sequences, with 12% appearing a single time and under 0.6% taken by the ten largest. The specimen was blood, either unsorted or a sorted T cell fraction (not recorded which). The source is a male donor with ankylosing spondylitis. CDR3s include the opening cysteine and the closing phenylalanine or tryptophan. The order of the fields is V gene, clone size, J gene, D gene, CDR3 DNA, CDR3 protein. D genes are given only for firm matches. Only part of the rows carry a size: once, few, many, or a class if the clone is expanded.

V: TRBV28; size: many; J: TRBJ2-1; D: TRBD1; DNA: TGTGCCAGCAGTACACGACGGACAGGGGTGGGGAATGAGCAGTTCTTC; CDR3: CASSTRRTGVGNEQFF
V: TRBV12-3/TRBV12-4; size: NA; J: TRBJ1-2; D: TRBD1; DNA: TGTGCCAGCAGGGGACAGGGGGACTATGGCTACACCTTC; CDR3: CASRGQGDYGYTF
V: TRBV7-9; size: NA; J: TRBJ2-7; D: NA; DNA: TGTGCCAGCAGCTTGGTTAAGTACGAGCAGTACTTC; CDR3: CASSLVKYEQYF
V: TRBV7-2; size: NA; J: TRBJ1-2; D: NA; DNA: TGTGCCAGCAGCTTAGTCCCAGGGAGCTATGGCTACACCTTC; CDR3: CASSLVPGSYGYTF
V: TRBV2; size: few; J: TRBJ1-1; D: NA; DNA: TGTGCCAGCAAGGATAGGACGGAGCTCACTGAAGCTTTCTTT; CDR3: CASKDRTELTEAFF
V: TRBV29-1; size: NA; J: TRBJ2-3; D: NA; DNA: TGCAGCGTTGGGATACCAGATACGCAGTATTTT; CDR3: CSVGIPDTQYF
V: TRBV20-1; size: few; J: TRBJ1-1; D: NA; DNA: TGCAGTGCTTACGACAAGAACACTGAAGCTTTCTTT; CDR3: CSAYDKNTEAFF
V: TRBV5-1; size: few; J: TRBJ2-6; D: NA; DNA: TGCGCCAGCAGCCCCTCTCAGGTATCTGGGGCCAACGTCCTGACTTTC; CDR3: CASSPSQVSGANVLTF
V: TRBV12-3/TRBV12-4; size: few; J: TRBJ2-5; D: TRBD2; DNA: TGTGCCAGCAGTTTAACGGGAGGGCCTGAGACCCAGTACTTC; CDR3: CASSLTGGPETQYF
V: TRBV20-1; size: few; J: TRBJ2-1; D: TRBD2; DNA: TGCAGTGCTAGAGATAGCGGGAGGGCCGGGAATGAGCAGTTCTTC; CDR3: CSARDSGRAGNEQFF
V: TRBV5-1; size: few; J: TRBJ2-3; D: NA; DNA: TGCGCCAGCGGAACGGACAGCCGCACAGATACGCAGTATTTT; CDR3: CASGTDSRTDTQYF
V: TRBV5-1; size: NA; J: TRBJ1-4; D: TRBD1; DNA: TGCGCCAGCAGCCCAACTCCAGAAGACAGGGCCAACGGAAAACTGTTTTTT; CDR3: CASSPTPEDRANGKLFF
V: TRBV29-1; size: few; J: TRBJ2-7; D: NA; DNA: TGCAGCGTTGGACCGCGGCTAAGCTCCTACGAGCAGTACTTC; CDR3: CSVGPRLSSYEQYF
V: TRBV7-2; size: NA; J: TRBJ2-7; D: TRBD1; DNA: TGTGCCAGCAGCAAAGGGACAGGCTCCTACGAGCAGTACTTC; CDR3: CASSKGTGSYEQYF
V: TRBV27; size: few; J: TRBJ2-5; D: TRBD1; DNA: TGTGCCAGCAGTTCTCCGGGACAGGGGCAAGAGACCCAGTACTTC; CDR3: CASSSPGQGQETQYF
V: TRBV7-9; size: few; J: TRBJ2-3; D: NA; DNA: TGTGCCAGCAGCTTAGAAATTAGCTCGAGCACAGATACGCAGTATTTT; CDR3: CASSLEISSSTDTQYF
V: TRBV29-1; size: few; J: TRBJ2-7; D: NA; DNA: TGCAGCGTTGTGGGCTACGAGCAGTACTTC; CDR3: CSVVGYEQYF
V: TRBV20-1; size: few; J: TRBJ2-3; D: NA; DNA: TGCAGTGCTAGAGAGCTTCGATGGCCATTGGCGCAGTATTTT; CDR3: CSARELRWPLAQYF
V: TRBV30; size: few; J: TRBJ1-4; D: TRBD1; DNA: TGTGCCTGGAGTGTACTGGACAGGGGAGATGAAAAACTGTTTTTT; CDR3: CAWSVLDRGDEKLFF
V: TRBV20-1; size: few; J: TRBJ2-1; D: NA; DNA: TGCAGTGCTAGTAAGTTGCCCCTCTACAATGAGCAGTTCTTC; CDR3: CSASKLPLYNEQFF
V: TRBV20-1; size: NA; J: TRBJ2-3; D: TRBD2; DNA: TGCAGTGCCGGACTAGCAATATCAGATACGCAGTATTTT; CDR3: CSAGLAISDTQYF
V: TRBV6-5; size: NA; J: TRBJ2-7; D: TRBD2; DNA: TGTGCCAGCAGTTACGGGGCGGGGGCCTACGAGCAGTACTTC; CDR3: CASSYGAGAYEQYF
V: TRBV29-1; size: many; J: TRBJ2-7; D: NA; DNA: TGCAGCGTCCAGAATGCGTACGAGCAGTACTTC; CDR3: CSVQNAYEQYF
V: TRBV27; size: NA; J: TRBJ2-7; D: NA; DNA: TGTGCCAGCAGTTTATTGCCAGGGGAGCAGTACTTC; CDR3: CASSLLPGEQYF
V: TRBV9; size: few; J: TRBJ2-1; D: NA; DNA: TGTGCCAGCAGCGTAGCTAATGAGCAGTTCTTC; CDR3: CASSVANEQFF
V: TRBV7-2; size: few; J: TRBJ2-1; D: TRBD2; DNA: TGTGCCAGCAGCCAGGGTGTAAGCGGGGGCCAGCAGTTCTTC; CDR3: CASSQGVSGGQQFF
V: TRBV6-2/TRBV6-3; size: NA; J: TRBJ2-7; D: NA; DNA: TGTGCCAGCAGTCTCGGACAGCCAGCCTACGAGCAGTACTTC; CDR3: CASSLGQPAYEQYF
V: TRBV29-1; size: many; J: TRBJ1-4; D: NA; DNA: TGCAGCGCCCTATCTGGTCGGTCTCCTGAAAAACTGTTTTTT; CDR3: CSALSGRSPEKLFF
V: TRBV5-1; size: few; J: TRBJ2-7; D: TRBD1; DNA: TGCGCCAGCAGCCCTTCGGGACAGACTCTATCCCAGCAGTACTTC; CDR3: CASSPSGQTLSQQYF
V: TRBV20-1; size: NA; J: TRBJ1-2; D: NA; DNA: TGCAGTGCTAGACGGCCTAACTATGGCTACACCTTC; CDR3: CSARRPNYGYTF
V: TRBV6-2/TRBV6-3; size: few; J: TRBJ2-1; D: NA; DNA: TGTGCCAGCAAGGACCCCATGGTTGAGCAGTTCTTC; CDR3: CASKDPMVEQFF
V: TRBV29-1; size: few; J: TRBJ2-7; D: TRBD2; DNA: TGCAGCGTCGCCATACTAGCGGATTCCTACGAGCAGTACTTC; CDR3: CSVAILADSYEQYF
V: TRBV6-2/TRBV6-3; size: NA; J: TRBJ2-7; D: NA; DNA: TGTGCCAGCAGGTACTCGGGCTTCTCCTACGAGCAGTACTTC; CDR3: CASRYSGFSYEQYF
V: TRBV7-2; size: few; J: TRBJ2-5; D: NA; DNA: TGTGCCAGCAGCTTAACCAGGGCCGGGACCCAGTACTTC; CDR3: CASSLTRAGTQYF
V: TRBV9; size: many; J: TRBJ2-1; D: TRBD2; DNA: TGTGCCAGCAGCCCCTCGACTAGCGGGAGTGGAATCCATGAGCAGTTCTTC; CDR3: CASSPSTSGSGIHEQFF
V: TRBV20-1; size: many; J: TRBJ1-1; D: NA; DNA: TGCAGTGCTAGAGATAGACCCAGGAGGGCTTTCTTT; CDR3: CSARDRPRRAFF